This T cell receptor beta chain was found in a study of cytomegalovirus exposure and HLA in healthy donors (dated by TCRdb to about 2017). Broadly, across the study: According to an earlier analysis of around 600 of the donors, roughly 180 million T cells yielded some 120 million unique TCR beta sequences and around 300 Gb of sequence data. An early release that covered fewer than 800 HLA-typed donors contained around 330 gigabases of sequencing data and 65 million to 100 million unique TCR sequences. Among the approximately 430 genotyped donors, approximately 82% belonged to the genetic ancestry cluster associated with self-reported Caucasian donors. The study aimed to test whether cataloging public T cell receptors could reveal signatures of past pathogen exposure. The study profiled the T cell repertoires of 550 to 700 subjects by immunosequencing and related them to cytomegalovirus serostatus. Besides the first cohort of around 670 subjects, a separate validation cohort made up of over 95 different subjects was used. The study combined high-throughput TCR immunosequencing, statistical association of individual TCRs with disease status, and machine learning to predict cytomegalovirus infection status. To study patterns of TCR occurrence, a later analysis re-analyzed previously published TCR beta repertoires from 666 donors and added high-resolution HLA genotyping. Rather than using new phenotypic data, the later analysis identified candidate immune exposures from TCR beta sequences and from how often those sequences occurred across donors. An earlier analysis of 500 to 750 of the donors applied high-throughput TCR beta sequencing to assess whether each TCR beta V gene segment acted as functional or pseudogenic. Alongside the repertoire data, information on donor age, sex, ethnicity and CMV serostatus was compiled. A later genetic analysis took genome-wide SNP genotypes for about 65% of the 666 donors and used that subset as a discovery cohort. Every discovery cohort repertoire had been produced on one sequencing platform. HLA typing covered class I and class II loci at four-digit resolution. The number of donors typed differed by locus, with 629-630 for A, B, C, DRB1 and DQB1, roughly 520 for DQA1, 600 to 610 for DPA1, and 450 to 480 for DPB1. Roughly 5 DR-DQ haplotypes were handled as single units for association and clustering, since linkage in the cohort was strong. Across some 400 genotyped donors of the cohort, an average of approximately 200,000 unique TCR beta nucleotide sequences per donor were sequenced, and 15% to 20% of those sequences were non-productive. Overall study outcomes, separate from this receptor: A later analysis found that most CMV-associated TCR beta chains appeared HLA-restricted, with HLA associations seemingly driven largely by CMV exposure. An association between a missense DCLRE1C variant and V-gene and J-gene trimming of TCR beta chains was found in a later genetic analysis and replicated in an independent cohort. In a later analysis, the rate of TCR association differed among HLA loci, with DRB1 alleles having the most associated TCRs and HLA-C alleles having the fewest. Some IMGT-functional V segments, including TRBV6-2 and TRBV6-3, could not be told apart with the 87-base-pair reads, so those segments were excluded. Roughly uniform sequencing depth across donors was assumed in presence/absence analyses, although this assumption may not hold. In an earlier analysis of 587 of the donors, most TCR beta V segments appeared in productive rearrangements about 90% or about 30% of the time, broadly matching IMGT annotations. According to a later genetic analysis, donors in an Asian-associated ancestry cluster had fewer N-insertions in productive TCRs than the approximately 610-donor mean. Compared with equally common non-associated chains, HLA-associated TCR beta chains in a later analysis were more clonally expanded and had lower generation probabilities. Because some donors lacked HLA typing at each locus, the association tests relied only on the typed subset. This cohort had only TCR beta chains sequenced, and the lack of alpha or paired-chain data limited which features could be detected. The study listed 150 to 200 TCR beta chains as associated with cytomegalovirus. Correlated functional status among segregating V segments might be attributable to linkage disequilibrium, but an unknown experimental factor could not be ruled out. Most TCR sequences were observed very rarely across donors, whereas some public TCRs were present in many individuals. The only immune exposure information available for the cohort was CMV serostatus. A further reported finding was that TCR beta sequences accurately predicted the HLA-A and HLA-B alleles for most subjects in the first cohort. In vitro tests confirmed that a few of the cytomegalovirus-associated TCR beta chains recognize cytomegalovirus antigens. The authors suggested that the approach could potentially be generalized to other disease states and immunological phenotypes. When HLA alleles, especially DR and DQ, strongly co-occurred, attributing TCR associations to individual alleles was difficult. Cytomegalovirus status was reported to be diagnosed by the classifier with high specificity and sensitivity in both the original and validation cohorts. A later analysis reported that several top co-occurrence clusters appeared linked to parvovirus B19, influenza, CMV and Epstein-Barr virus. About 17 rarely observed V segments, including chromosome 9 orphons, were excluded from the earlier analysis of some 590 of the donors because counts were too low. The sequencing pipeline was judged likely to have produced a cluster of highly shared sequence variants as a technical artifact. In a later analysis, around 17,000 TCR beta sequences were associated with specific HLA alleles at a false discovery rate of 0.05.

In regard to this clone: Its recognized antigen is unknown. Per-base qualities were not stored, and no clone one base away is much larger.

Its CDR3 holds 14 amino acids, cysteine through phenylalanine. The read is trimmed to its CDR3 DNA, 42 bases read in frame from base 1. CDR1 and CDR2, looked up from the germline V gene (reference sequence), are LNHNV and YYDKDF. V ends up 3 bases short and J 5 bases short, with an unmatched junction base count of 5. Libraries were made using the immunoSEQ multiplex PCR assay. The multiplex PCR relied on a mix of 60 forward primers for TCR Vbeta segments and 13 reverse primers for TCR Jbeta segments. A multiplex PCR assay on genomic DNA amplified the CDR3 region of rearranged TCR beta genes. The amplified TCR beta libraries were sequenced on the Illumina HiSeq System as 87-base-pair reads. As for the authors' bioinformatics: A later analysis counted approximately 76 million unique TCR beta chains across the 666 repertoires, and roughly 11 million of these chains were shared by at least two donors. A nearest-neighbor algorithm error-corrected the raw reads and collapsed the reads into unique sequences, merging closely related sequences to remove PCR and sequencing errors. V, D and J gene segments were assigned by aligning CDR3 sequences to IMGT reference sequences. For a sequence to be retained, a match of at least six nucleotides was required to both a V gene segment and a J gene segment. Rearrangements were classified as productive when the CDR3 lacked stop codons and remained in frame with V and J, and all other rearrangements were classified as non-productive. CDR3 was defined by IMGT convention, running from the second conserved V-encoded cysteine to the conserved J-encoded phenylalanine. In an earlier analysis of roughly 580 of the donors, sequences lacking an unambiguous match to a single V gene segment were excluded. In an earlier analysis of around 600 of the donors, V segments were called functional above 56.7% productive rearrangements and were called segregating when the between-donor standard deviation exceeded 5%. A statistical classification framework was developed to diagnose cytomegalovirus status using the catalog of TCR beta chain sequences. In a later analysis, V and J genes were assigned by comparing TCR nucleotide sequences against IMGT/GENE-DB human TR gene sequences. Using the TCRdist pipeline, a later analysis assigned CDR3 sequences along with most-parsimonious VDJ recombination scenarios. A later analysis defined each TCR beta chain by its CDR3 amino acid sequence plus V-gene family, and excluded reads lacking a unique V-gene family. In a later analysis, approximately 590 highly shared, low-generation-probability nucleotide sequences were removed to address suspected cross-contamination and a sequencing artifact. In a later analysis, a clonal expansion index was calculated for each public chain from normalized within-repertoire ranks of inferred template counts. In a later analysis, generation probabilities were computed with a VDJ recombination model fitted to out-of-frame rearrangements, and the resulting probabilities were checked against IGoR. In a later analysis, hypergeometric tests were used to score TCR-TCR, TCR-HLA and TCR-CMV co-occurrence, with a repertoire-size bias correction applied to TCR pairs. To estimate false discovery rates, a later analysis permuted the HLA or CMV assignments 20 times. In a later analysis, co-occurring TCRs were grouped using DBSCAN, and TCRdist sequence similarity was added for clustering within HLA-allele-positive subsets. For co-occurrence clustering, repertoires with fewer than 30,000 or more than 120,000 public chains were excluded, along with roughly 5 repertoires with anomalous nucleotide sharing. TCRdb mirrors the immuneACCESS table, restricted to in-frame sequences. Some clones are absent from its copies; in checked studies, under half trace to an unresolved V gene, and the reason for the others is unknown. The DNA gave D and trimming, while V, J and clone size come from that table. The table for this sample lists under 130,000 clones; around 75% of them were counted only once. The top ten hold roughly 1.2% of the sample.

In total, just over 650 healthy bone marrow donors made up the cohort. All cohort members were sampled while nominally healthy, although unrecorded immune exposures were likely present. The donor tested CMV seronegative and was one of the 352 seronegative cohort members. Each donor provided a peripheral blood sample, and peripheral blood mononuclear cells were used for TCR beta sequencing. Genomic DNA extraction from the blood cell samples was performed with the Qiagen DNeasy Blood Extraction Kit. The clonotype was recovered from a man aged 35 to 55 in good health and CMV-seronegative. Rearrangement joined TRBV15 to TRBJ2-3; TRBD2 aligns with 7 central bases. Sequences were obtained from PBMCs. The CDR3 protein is CATSRDGEGDTQYF. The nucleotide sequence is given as TGTGCCACCAGCAGGGACGGGGAGGGAGATACGCAGTATTTT.